These 25 T cell receptor beta chains were all obtained from the same sample, sequenced in a study of blood T cells in healthy people across ages. The use of a sample-barcoded 5' primer and a J-beta primer mix characterized a second PCR of about 7 to 12 cycles. Each CDR3 protein is one row after TCRdb ran MiXCR on the 5' RACE reads. The sample carries approximately 800,000 distinct CDR3 sequences, over 45% recorded once. What was sequenced was blood. The receptors stem from a man aged 30-40 years in good health.

The V and J genes are TRBV29-1 and TRBJ2-1, with a tentative D call TRBD2 (5 bases). The end of the DNA aligns better with TRBJ2-7, so the J call may be wrong. CDR3 length: 12 residues. Germline CDR1 reads SQVTM; CDR2 reads ANQGSEA. CDR3 DNA sequence: TGCAGCGTTGGCCCGGCCGCGGGCGAGCAGTACTTC. Protein sequence: CSVGPAAGEQYF.

This clonotype was seen only a few times. V usage is TRBV2 and J usage is TRBJ2-5; the D gene is possibly TRBD1 (6 bases). CDR1 is SNHLY, CDR2 FYNNEI, per germline. V shed 3 bases and J shed 2 bases, with 16 bases lying between them. The CDR3 contains 16 residues. CDR3 in amino acids: CASSEAGNRVQETQYF. In DNA, the CDR3 is TGTGCCAGCAGTGAGGCCGGGAACAGGGTACAAGAGACCCAGTACTTC.

There are a few counts of this clonotype. This chain joins TRBV5-1 and TRBJ2-3, with 12 positions matching TRBD2. The germline gives CDR1 SGHRS, CDR2 YFSETQ. J gave up 4 bases and V 4 bases, and 7 bases lay outside the gene matches. The CDR3 contains 16 residues. CDR3 in amino acids: CASSPRLAGVSDTQYF. DNA of the CDR3: TGCGCCAGCAGCCCAAGACTAGCGGGAGTTTCAGATACGCAGTATTTT.

The sample holds a few counts of this clonotype. CDR3 in DNA: TGTGCCAGCCGAACCCTAGAGACCCAGTACTTC. Residues: CASRTLETQYF. This chain uses TRBV6-5 with TRBJ2-5; D is undetermined. Germline lookup yields CDR1 MNHEY and CDR2 SVGAGI. This CDR3 region has 11 residues. Trimming shortened V by 8 bases and J by 4 bases, and 8 bases separated the two germline ends.

The V call is TRBV18, the J call TRBJ2-5; D is perhaps TRBD2 (5 bases). The CDR3 length is 13 residues. Per germline, CDR1 KGHSH and CDR2 LQKENI. The germline V and J ends were trimmed by 3 bases and 4 bases, with 9 bases remaining between them. The CDR3 nucleotides are TGTGCCAGCTCACCGGAGGTGTTAGAGACCCAGTACTTC. This sequence encodes CASSPEVLETQYF. Supplemented by reference TRBV18 and TRBJ2-5, the full variable domain reads NAGVMQNPRHLVRRRGQEARLRCSPMKGHSHVYWYRQLPEEGLKFMVYLQKENIIDESGMPKERFSAEFPKEGPSILRIQQVVRGDSAAYFCASSPEVLETQYFGPGTRLLVL.

The J gene is TRBJ2-1, the V gene TRBV28; D may correspond to TRBD1 or TRBD2 (5 bases each). Looked up from germline, CDR1 is MDHEN and CDR2 is SYDVKM. Trimming left V 6 bases short and J 8 bases short, with 14 bases between. CDR3 size: 13 residues. The CDR3 loop reads CASSKQGVDEQFF. CDR3 coding DNA: TGTGCCAGCAGCAAGCAGGGAGTGGATGAGCAGTTCTTC.

As for this clonotype: One junction end does not reproduce the germline sequence, and a read error may be involved. This chain links TRBV7-8 with TRBJ2-4, with 11 bases that match TRBD2. The end of the DNA is better explained by TRBJ2-7, so the J call may be wrong. Germline assignment: CDR1 SGHVS and CDR2 FQNEAQ. The CDR3 has 14 amino acids. The CDR3 region is CAGSMGLADYEQYF. DNA for the CDR3: TGTGCCGGCAGCATGGGACTAGCGGACTACGAGCAGTACTTC.

This clonotype showed up many times. V and J are TRBV4-3 and TRBJ2-1, with 7 bases identical to TRBD2. CDR3 length: 16 amino acids. V lost 0 bases, J lost 8 bases, and 10 bases stayed unmatched. Per germline, CDR1 LGHNA and CDR2 YSLEER. CDR3: CASSQDIGGGVYEQFF. CDR3 bases: TGCGCCAGCAGCCAAGATATCGGGGGAGGGGTCTATGAGCAGTTCTTC.

CDR3 sequence: CSASPDYLRGDGSYEQYF. The CDR3 nucleotides read TGCAGTGCTAGCCCTGACTATCTGCGAGGGGACGGGTCCTACGAGCAGTACTTC. This sequence joins TRBV20-1 and TRBJ2-7, with D perhaps being TRBD1 or TRBD2 (5 bases each). V was shortened by 3 bases and J by 1 base, with 25 bases between the two germline ends. Germline assignment: CDR1 DFQATT and CDR2 SNEGSKA (reference sequence). The CDR3 has 18 residues.

This chain joins TRBV6-2 or TRBV6-3 and TRBJ2-5, with 8 positions matching TRBD2. The CDR3 is made up of 14 amino acids. Trimming cost V 6 bases and J 4 bases; bases outside gene matches: 7. Germline values: CDR1 MNHEY, CDR2 SVGEGT. DNA of the CDR3: TGTGCCAGCAGCCGACTAGCGAGGTCAGAGACCCAGTACTTC. The encoded protein is CASSRLARSETQYF.

This clonotype was seen a few times. The chain has TRBV20-1 and TRBJ2-7; the D is unclear. V dropped 3 bases and J dropped 4 bases, with 7 bases sitting between them. Germline CDR1 is DFQATT and CDR2 is SNEGSKA (reference sequence). The CDR3 has 11 amino acids. The DNA of the CDR3 is TGCAGTGCTAGTAACTCGTACGAGCAGTACTTC. Translated, it gives CSASNSYEQYF.

This clonotype was seen more than once but under ten times. The rearrangement uses TRBV28 and TRBJ2-1; 7 bases match TRBD1. Trimming cost V 4 bases and J 3 bases; bases outside gene matches: 15. In germline, CDR1 is MDHEN, CDR2 SYDVKM. The CDR3 is 18 residues long. The CDR3 loop is CASSSPPYLTGDYNEQFF. CDR3 bases: TGTGCCAGCAGTTCTCCCCCTTACCTAACAGGGGACTACAATGAGCAGTTCTTC.

The V call is TRBV12-3 or TRBV12-4, the J call TRBJ2-1; D is undetermined. The CDR3 spans 16 residues. Trimming cost V 2 bases and J 6 bases, with 17 bases left between them. CDR3 loop: CASSLLGQLSINEQFF. CDR3 DNA sequence: TGTGCCAGCAGTTTATTGGGTCAACTGTCCATCAATGAGCAGTTCTTC.

The chain carries TRBV7-9 and TRBJ2-7; 7 nucleotides align to TRBD2. V trimming: 1 base; J trimming: 7 bases; junction bases outside the gene matches: 4. This CDR3 has 13 residues. Germline assignment: CDR1 SEHNR and CDR2 FQNEAQ (reference sequence). CDR3 bases: TGTGCCAGCAGCTTAGGCCTGGGAGGGGAGCAGTACTTC. The encoded protein is CASSLGLGGEQYF.

The chain carries TRBV10-3 and TRBJ2-1; a weak D match, TRBD2 (6 bases). Looked up from germline, CDR1 is ENHRY and CDR2 is SYGVKD. V was trimmed by 8 bases and J by 9 bases, leaving 14 bases between them. This CDR3 has 12 residues. The CDR3 spells CAIGGFFGEQFF. As DNA, the CDR3 is TGTGCCATCGGGGGGTTCTTTGGTGAGCAGTTCTTC.

The chain is built from TRBV5-1 and TRBJ2-7, with D possibly matching TRBD2 (6 bases). The V and J ends lost 2 bases and 6 bases respectively, with 18 bases between them. CDR3 length equals 15 residues. The germline gives CDR1 SGHRS, CDR2 YFSETQ. The CDR3 protein is CASSFGQGGAREQYF. The CDR3 DNA reads as TGCGCCAGCAGCTTCGGACAAGGAGGGGCCCGCGAGCAGTACTTC.

The chain employs TRBV5-4 and TRBJ2-3; no clear D gene. The V and J ends lost 1 base and 6 bases respectively, with 12 bases between them. In germline, CDR1 is SGHNT, CDR2 YYREEE (reference sequence). This CDR3 has 14 amino acids. The CDR3: CASSLQRDKDTQYF. The CDR3 bases are TGTGCCAGCAGCTTGCAGCGAGATAAGGATACGCAGTATTTT.

V and J are TRBV7-9 and TRBJ2-4, with D perhaps TRBD1 or TRBD2 (7 bases each). The DNA end is a closer match to TRBJ2-7, so the J assignment may be wrong. Germline V lookup: CDR1 SEHNR, CDR2 FQNEAQ (reference sequence). There are 15 residues in the CDR3. In DNA, the CDR3 is TGTGCCAGCAGCTCTAGAAGCGGGACAGCCTACGAGCAGTACTTC. Translating it yields CASSSRSGTAYEQYF.

The gene calls are TRBV7-2 and TRBJ1-2; 9 bases line up with TRBD1. V was clipped by 4 bases and J by 4 bases; unmatched bases: 7. Germline values: CDR1 SGHTA, CDR2 FQGNSA. The CDR3 length is 15 residues. CDR3 DNA: TGTGCCAGCAGCTCACAGGGGGCGGGGGGCTATGGCTACACCTTC. It translates to CASSSQGAGGYGYTF.

The V call is TRBV7-2, the J call TRBJ2-1, with D maybe TRBD1 (5 bases). Germline values: CDR1 SGHTA, CDR2 FQGNSA. CDR3 length equals 16 residues. The V end lost 3 bases, the J end lost 0 bases, and 12 bases lay between the germline ends. The CDR3 loop reads CASSFIVGLSYNEQFF. DNA of the CDR3: TGTGCCAGCAGCTTTATAGTGGGGCTCTCCTACAATGAGCAGTTCTTC.

The chain joins TRBV29-1 to TRBJ2-5; perhaps TRBD2 as D (7 bases). The CDR3 spans 14 residues. The V gene's germline CDR1 is SQVTM and CDR2 ANQGSEA. Trimming cost V 3 bases and J 4 bases, with 15 bases left between them. The CDR3 reads CSVDGGRGGETQYF. DNA of the CDR3: TGCAGCGTTGATGGGGGGCGCGGGGGAGAGACCCAGTACTTC. Drawing the rest from reference TRBV29-1 and TRBJ2-5, the complete variable domain is SAVISQKPSRDICQRGTSLTIQCQVDSQVTMMFWYRQQPGQSLTLIATANQGSEATYESGFVIDKFPISRPNLTFSTLTVSNMSPEDSSIYLCSVDGGRGGETQYFGPGTRLLVL.

The chain joins TRBV6-5 to TRBJ1-2, with a weak D call TRBD1 (6 bases). The CDR3 runs to 14 residues. Trimming pared 10 bases from V and 5 bases from J, leaving 20 bases between. The germline gives CDR1 MNHEY, CDR2 SVGAGI. The CDR3 sequence is CAIRSTGGPYGYTF. CDR3 DNA: TGTGCCATCAGATCGACAGGCGGGCCTTATGGCTACACCTTC.

V is TRBV6-2 or TRBV6-3 and J is TRBJ2-5; D perhaps matches TRBD2 (5 bases). The CDR3 spans 16 residues. Germline V gene sequence: CDR1 MNHEY, CDR2 SVGEGT. The V gene lost 0 bases and the J gene lost 10 bases, with 21 bases spanning the gap. CDR3 sequence reads: CASSYSIGSSDEGQYF. The CDR3 DNA is TGTGCCAGCAGTTACTCGATAGGTTCTTCCGACGAGGGCCAGTACTTC.

As concerns this clonotype: Mismatch with germline at one junction end may stem from a read error. The chain combines TRBV6-6 with TRBJ2-5; 7 bases agree with TRBD1. Germline values: CDR1 MNHNY, CDR2 SVGAGI (reference sequence). The length of the CDR3 is 15 residues. The DNA for the CDR3 is TGTGCCAACAGTTCCTACAGGGGTATTCAAGAGACCCAGTACTTC. This encodes CANSSYRGIQETQYF.

V is TRBV5-6 and J is TRBJ2-6; maybe TRBD1 (5 bases). The V end lost 4 bases, the J end lost 6 bases, and 11 bases lay between the germline ends. Germline V gene lookup returns CDR1 SGHDT and CDR2 YYEEEE. This CDR3 spans 14 amino acids. The CDR3 spells CASSVSRAANVLTF. CDR3 bases: TGTGCCAGCAGCGTGAGCAGGGCGGCCAACGTCCTGACTTTC.